The next 9 T cell receptor beta chains were all read from a single sample in a study of shared clonotypes between healthy human individuals. Repertoires were generated with immunoSEQ multiplex PCR, while TCRdb's copy carries only in-frame clones and drops some. The data hold some 500,000 clones, with approximately 94% observed a single time. The specimen sequenced was naive CD4+ T cells sorted from blood. Subset of the sample: CD45RA+ positively selected. These receptors were collected from a woman under 40 in good health.

The chain has TRBV2 and TRBJ1-1; 7 bases map to TRBD1. Germline lookup yields CDR1 SNHLY and CDR2 FYNNEI. With V trimmed by 10 bases and J by 3 bases, 5 bases remained unmatched. The CDR3 sequence is 12 residues long. CDR3 sequence: CATTGEHTEAFF. As DNA, the CDR3 is TGTGCCACAACAGGGGAGCACACTGAAGCTTTCTTT.

This sequence joins TRBV11-2 and TRBJ2-7; 9 bases line up with TRBD2. The ends lost 4 bases at V and 4 bases at J; junction bases unmatched: 8. Germline CDR1 and CDR2: SGHAT and FQNNGV. The CDR3 covers 15 residues. The CDR3 loop is CASSSRLAEGYEQYF. In nucleotides, the CDR3 is TGTGCCAGCAGCTCCCGACTAGCGGAGGGATACGAGCAGTACTTC.

The V gene is TRBV28, the J gene TRBJ2-1; 7 bases agree with TRBD2. Germline loops: CDR1 MDHEN, CDR2 SYDVKM. The CDR3 runs to 13 residues. J gave up 0 bases and V 10 bases, and 3 bases lay outside the gene matches. Here the CDR3 DNA reads TGTGCCACTGGCGGGAGCTCCTACAATGAGCAGTTCTTC. Residues: CATGGSSYNEQFF.

This chain links TRBV7-9 with TRBJ2-1; 14 bases align to TRBD2. The V gene's germline CDR1 is SEHNR and CDR2 FQNEAQ (reference sequence). The CDR3 covers 16 residues. J was trimmed by 9 bases and V by 5 bases; bases with no gene match: 9. In DNA, the CDR3 is TGTGCCAGCAGCCAACGACTAGCGGGAGGGGCCGGTGAGCAGTTCTTC. Its translation is CASSQRLAGGAGEQFF.

The V gene is TRBV7-3, the J gene TRBJ2-3; D is ambiguous. The V end lost 2 bases, the J end lost 0 bases, and 3 bases lay between the germline ends. The CDR3 is 13 residues long. CDR1 and CDR2 (germline): SGHTA, FQGTGA. The CDR3 bases are TGTGCCAGCAGCTTAGCCAGCACAGATACGCAGTATTTT. This gives the protein CASSLASTDTQYF.

The CDR3 region is CASSTQGLFNQPQHF. CDR3 coding DNA: TGTGCCAGCAGTACACAGGGCTTGTTTAACCAGCCCCAGCATTTT. This chain links TRBV27 with TRBJ1-5, with D perhaps matching TRBD1 (6 bases). The V end was cut by 5 bases, the J end by 7 bases, with 18 bases between. CDR3 size: 15 residues. Germline loops: CDR1 MNHEY, CDR2 SMNVEV (reference sequence).

V and J are TRBV28 and TRBJ1-5; TRBD1 matches 7 bases. This CDR3 spans 13 amino acids. Germline CDR1 reads MDHEN; CDR2 reads SYDVKM. Losses at the gene ends were 7 bases for V and 6 bases for J; bases not matched to a gene: 6. The CDR3 loop reads CASTRQGVQPQHF. As DNA, the CDR3 is TGTGCCAGCACCCGACAGGGAGTTCAGCCCCAGCATTTT.

CDR3 DNA sequence: TGTGCCAGCAGCTCGCAGAACGGGGTAGAGACCCAGTACTTC. Its protein product is CASSSQNGVETQYF. This chain joins TRBV5-6 and TRBJ2-5; TRBD2 is a possible D gene (5 bases). Germline V gene lookup returns CDR1 SGHDT and CDR2 YYEEEE. The CDR3 sequence is 14 residues long. V lost 3 bases, J lost 4 bases, and 13 bases lay in between.

The gene calls are TRBV7-9 and TRBJ2-1; TRBD1 matches 8 bases. J was trimmed by 5 bases and V by 4 bases; bases with no gene match: 13. The CDR3 contains 17 residues. Germline loops: CDR1 SEHNR, CDR2 FQNEAQ (reference sequence). CDR3 amino acids: CASSYRVGTGPNNEQFF. Here the CDR3 DNA reads TGTGCCAGCAGCTATCGAGTCGGGACAGGCCCCAACAATGAGCAGTTCTTC.